This passage covers 19 T cell receptor beta chains from one sample sequenced in a study of T cell responses to AZD1222 COVID-19 vaccine. Clones were read by immunoSEQ multiplex PCR, and TCRdb kept only the in-frame ones, dropping some. The sample includes 100,000 to 150,000 clones, more than 80% of them seen just once. This specimen was peripheral blood, taken 28 days after the second AZD1222 dose. The source of these receptors is an adult who received the AZD1222 COVID-19 vaccine.

The rearrangement links TRBV30 to TRBJ2-3, with D possibly matching TRBD2 (6 bases). The V and J ends lost 0 bases and 2 bases respectively, with 9 bases between them. Germline-derived CDR1 and CDR2 are GTSNPN and SVGIG (reference sequence). CDR3 size: 14 residues. CDR3: CAWSVSGVTDTQYF. DNA of the CDR3: TGTGCCTGGAGTGTTTCGGGGGTCACAGATACGCAGTATTTT.

The genes are TRBV20-1 and TRBJ1-5; D remains unclear. The CDR3 consists of 12 residues. Germline V lookup: CDR1 DFQATT, CDR2 SNEGSKA (reference sequence). V lost 3 bases, J lost 7 bases, and 10 bases lay in between. The chain's CDR3 is CSASWGNQPQHF. The CDR3 DNA reads TGCAGTGCTAGTTGGGGAAACCAGCCCCAGCATTTT.

This chain joins TRBV11-3 and TRBJ2-3; D unresolved. Germline V gene data show CDR1 as SGHNT and CDR2 as YENEEA. V lost 2 bases, J lost 3 bases, and 0 bases lay in between. This CDR3 spans 11 amino acids. The CDR3 protein is CASSLTDTQYF. As DNA, the CDR3 is TGTGCCAGCAGCTTAACAGATACGCAGTATTTT.

The rearrangement links TRBV12-3 or TRBV12-4 to TRBJ1-6; D not certain. This CDR3 spans 12 amino acids. Deletions cut 6 bases from V and 11 bases from J, with 11 bases between. CDR3 nucleotide sequence: TGTGCCAGCAGCCAAGGTCCGGCACCCCTCCACTTT. Translated: CASSQGPAPLHF.

The chain joins TRBV2 to TRBJ1-1; D gene unclear. The germline V gene encodes CDR1 SNHLY and CDR2 FYNNEI. CDR3 size: 12 residues. Trimming stripped 2 bases from V and 12 bases from J, with 13 bases between. The CDR3 sequence: CASSERTATSFF. CDR3 coding DNA: TGTGCCAGCAGTGAACGGACCGCCACATCTTTCTTT.

This clone was counted only a few times. The chain combines TRBV28 with TRBJ1-4; a possible D gene is TRBD1 (6 bases). The CDR3 contains 13 residues. CDR1 and CDR2 (germline): MDHEN, SYDVKM. V lost 6 bases, J lost 5 bases, and 10 bases lay in between. CDR3 DNA: TGTGCCAGCAGGGTCGGACAGAATGAAAAACTGTTTTTT. Amino acids: CASRVGQNEKLFF.

Only one count was recorded for this clone. This chain uses TRBV28 with TRBJ1-1, with a tentative D call TRBD1 (6 bases). The CDR3 contains 15 residues. Trimming removed 4 bases from V and 6 bases from J, with 18 bases in between. CDR1 and CDR2 (germline): MDHEN, SYDVKM. For the CDR3, the DNA is TGTGCCAGCAGTTCTTTACAGGGAAGGCCTCCTGAAGCTTTCTTT. Translation: CASSSLQGRPPEAFF.

The CDR3 spells CASSLHDYGYTF. In DNA form, the CDR3 reads TGTGCCAGCAGTCTCCATGACTATGGCTACACCTTC. The rearrangement uses TRBV7-9 and TRBJ1-2; D not resolved. With 6 bases removed from V and 3 bases from J, the gap between germline ends came to 8 bases. The germline V gene has CDR1 SEHNR and CDR2 FQNEAQ (reference sequence). The CDR3 sequence is 12 residues long.

V usage is TRBV9 and J usage is TRBJ2-1; possibly TRBD2 for D (7 bases). V was shortened by 4 bases and J by 6 bases, with 20 bases between the two germline ends. The CDR3 has 16 residues. The germline gives CDR1 SGDLS, CDR2 YYNGEE. Here the CDR3 reads CASSPRGGGLSNEQFF. As DNA, the CDR3 is TGTGCCAGCAGCCCCAGAGGGGGGGGCCTTAGCAATGAGCAGTTCTTC. The complete variable domain, with remaining parts taken from reference TRBV9 and TRBJ2-1, reads DSGVTQTPKHLITATGQRVTLRCSPRSGDLSVYWYQQSLDQGLQFLIQYYNGEERAKGNILERFSAQQFPDLHSELNLSSLELGDSALYFCASSPRGGGLSNEQFFGPGTRLTVL.

The CDR3 sequence: CASSPRTRGGADTQYF. In nucleotides, the CDR3 is TGTGCCAGTAGTCCCCGGACTAGAGGGGGCGCAGATACGCAGTATTTT. The V and J genes are TRBV19 and TRBJ2-3; D might be TRBD1 or TRBD2, each matching 7 bases. Germline V gene sequence: CDR1 LNHDA, CDR2 SQIVND (reference sequence). Trimming stripped 5 bases from V and 4 bases from J, with 19 bases between. The CDR3 is 16 residues long.

This chain joins TRBV6-4 and TRBJ1-1; D is unclear. The CDR3 extends over 10 amino acids. V gave up 7 bases and J gave up 6 bases, with 6 bases separating them. Germline-derived CDR1 and CDR2 are MRHNA and SNTAGT. The CDR3 region is CASTPPEAFF. The CDR3 DNA reads TGTGCCAGCACCCCCCCTGAAGCTTTCTTT.

This sequence joins TRBV6-2 or TRBV6-3 and TRBJ1-5; D is undetermined. Germline V gene lookup returns CDR1 MNHEY and CDR2 SVGEGT. The CDR3 is 14 residues long. Trimming took 1 base from V and 4 from J, leaving 8 bases between them. CDR3 sequence: CASSYWQVNQPQHF. CDR3 sequence (DNA): TGTGCCAGCAGTTACTGGCAGGTAAATCAGCCCCAGCATTTT.

V gene TRBV6-5 combines with J gene TRBJ1-5; D gene uncertain. The CDR3 length is 13 residues. From germline, CDR1 is MNHEY and CDR2 SVGAGI. V shed 4 bases and J shed 7 bases, with 11 bases lying between them. CDR3 coding DNA: TGTGCCAGCAGTTTCGGTTATGGACAGCCCCAGCATTTT. This translates into CASSFGYGQPQHF.

The V call is TRBV19, the J call TRBJ1-5, with TRBD1 matching 7 bases. Germline V gene lookup returns CDR1 LNHDA and CDR2 SQIVND (reference sequence). The CDR3 extends over 14 amino acids. V gave up 7 bases and J gave up 3 bases; unmatched junction bases: 6. The DNA of the CDR3 is TGTGCCAGTACCGCGGGACAGTTCAATCAGCCCCAGCATTTT. It is translated as CASTAGQFNQPQHF.

The chain has TRBV5-6 and TRBJ1-4; no clear D. The CDR3 runs 15 residues. From germline, CDR1 is SGHDT and CDR2 YYEEEE. Trimming stripped 3 bases from V and 3 bases from J, with 12 bases between. DNA for the CDR3: TGTGCCAGCAGCTCGACCCCCGTGGCTAATGAAAAACTGTTTTTT. It codes for CASSSTPVANEKLFF.

The chain employs TRBV3-1 (or the pseudogene TRBV3-2) and TRBJ2-7; a weak D match, TRBD1 (6 bases). The CDR3 is 13 amino acids. Germline CDR1 reads LGHDT; CDR2 reads YNNKEL (reference sequence). V was trimmed by 2 bases and J by 4 bases, leaving 9 bases between them. Here the CDR3 reads CASSQRGQYEQYF. The DNA for the CDR3 is TGTGCCAGCAGCCAACGTGGACAGTACGAGCAGTACTTC.

The CDR3 loop reads CAWSTVGLEKKTQYF. CDR3 DNA: TGTGCCTGGAGTACCGTGGGACTCGAAAAGAAGACCCAGTACTTC. The chain combines TRBV30 with TRBJ2-5; D is perhaps TRBD2 (6 bases). Germline V gene sequence: CDR1 GTSNPN, CDR2 SVGIG (reference sequence). The CDR3 length is 15 residues. V was cut by 2 bases and J by 6 bases, with 19 bases left in between.

The chain has TRBV10-3 and TRBJ1-5; possibly TRBD1 for D (6 bases). CDR3 size: 17 residues. The germline CDR1 and CDR2 sequences are ENHRY and SYGVKD. V was trimmed by 0 bases and J by 1 base, leaving 13 bases between them. DNA of the CDR3: TGTGCCATCAGTGAGTCTACTGGACAGCTAAGCAATCAGCCCCAGCATTTT. It yields the protein CAISESTGQLSNQPQHF.

CDR3 protein: CASSRGLEPYEQYF. In DNA, the CDR3 is TGTGCCAGTAGTAGGGGACTAGAACCCTACGAGCAGTACTTC. V usage is TRBV19 and J usage is TRBJ2-7, with 8 bases identical to TRBD2. V trimming: 4 bases; J trimming: 2 bases; junction bases outside the gene matches: 4. The CDR3 is 14 amino acids. Germline V lookup: CDR1 LNHDA, CDR2 SQIVND (reference sequence).